Listed here are 13 T cell receptor beta chains from one sample, sequenced in a study of cytomegalovirus exposure and HLA in healthy donors. 13 Jbeta primers and 60 Vbeta primers were used for the PCR. Sequencing used immunoSEQ multiplex PCR; TCRdb keeps in-frame clones, though not all of them. The sample records about 190,000 clones, approximately 70% being singletons. Material: PBMCs. The receptors were sampled from a woman in her thirties in good health and CMV-seronegative.

The V gene is TRBV19, the J gene TRBJ1-4; no reliable D call. This CDR3 is built from 13 residues. Trimming took 7 bases from V and 3 from J, leaving 9 bases between them. In germline, CDR1 is LNHDA, CDR2 SQIVND (reference sequence). The CDR3 coding sequence is TGTGCCAGTACAGGATCGGCTAATGAAAAACTGTTTTTT. This translates into CASTGSANEKLFF.

V usage is TRBV27 and J usage is TRBJ2-7; TRBD2 is a possible D gene (6 bases). This CDR3 has 15 residues. CDR1 MNHEY and CDR2 SMNVEV come from the germline V gene (reference sequence). V gave up 2 bases and J gave up 2 bases, with 13 bases separating them. CDR3 protein: CASSLAGTWTYEQYF. The CDR3 DNA reads TGTGCCAGCAGTTTAGCCGGGACTTGGACCTACGAGCAGTACTTC.

The chain uses TRBV5-1 and TRBJ2-4; D is possibly TRBD1 (6 bases). V was shortened by 4 bases and J by 6 bases, with 17 bases between the two germline ends. From germline, CDR1 is SGHRS and CDR2 YFSETQ. The CDR3 sequence is 15 residues long. The CDR3 bases are TGCGCCAGCAGCGCCAACAGGGATGGTCGAAACATTCAGTACTTC. Translating gives CASSANRDGRNIQYF.

A remark on this clone: Other DNA sequences in this sample translate to the same CDR3. The chain combines TRBV5-4 with TRBJ2-3, with unresolved D. Trimming cost V 0 bases and J 0 bases, with 8 bases left between them. Germline-derived CDR1 and CDR2 are SGHNT and YYREEE (reference sequence). The CDR3 extends over 15 amino acids. CDR3 DNA sequence: TGTGCCAGCAGCTTGGGGCCCCTTAGCACAGATACGCAGTATTTT. Its protein is CASSLGPLSTDTQYF.

DNA of the CDR3: TGTGCCAGTAGTATAGTTCCAGGGAGGGGAACTGAAGCTTTCTTT. Protein sequence: CASSIVPGRGTEAFF. The V gene is TRBV19, the J gene TRBJ1-1, with a tentative D call TRBD1 (5 bases). This CDR3 is 15 amino acids long. V was cut by 1 base and J by 5 bases, with 14 bases left in between. Germline assignment: CDR1 LNHDA and CDR2 SQIVND (reference sequence).

The sample holds a few counts of this clone. This chain connects TRBV2 to TRBJ2-7; 7 nucleotides line up with TRBD2. Germline CDR1 SNHLY, CDR2 FYNNEI. Trimming removed 0 bases from V and 9 bases from J; junction bases left unmatched: 2. The CDR3 consists of 12 residues. In DNA, the CDR3 is TGTGCCAGCAGTGAAGCGCCGGGGGGGCAGTACTTC. The encoded protein is CASSEAPGGQYF.

This chain joins TRBV7-2 and TRBJ2-1; maybe TRBD1 (5 bases). V was shortened by 4 bases and J by 0 bases, with 13 bases between the two germline ends. The CDR3 totals 16 residues. CDR1 SGHTA and CDR2 FQGNSA come from the germline V gene. The CDR3 DNA sequence: TGTGCCAGCAGCTCCTACAGGCTAAACTCCTACAATGAGCAGTTCTTC. The encoded protein is CASSSYRLNSYNEQFF.

This clone came up a few times. The V gene is TRBV7-2, the J gene TRBJ1-6; TRBD1 might be the D (6 bases). Germline values: CDR1 SGHTA, CDR2 FQGNSA. CDR3 size: 14 residues. V shed 5 bases and J shed 9 bases, with 14 bases lying between them. The CDR3 nucleotides read TGTGCCAGCAGCCTTACAGGGTTCGGTTCACCCCTCCACTTT. Amino acid sequence: CASSLTGFGSPLHF.

The chain combines TRBV18 with TRBJ1-1, with 9 bases aligning to TRBD1. Unmatched junction bases numbered 8, after V lost 6 bases and J lost 3 bases. Germline CDR1 and CDR2: KGHSH and LQKENI. The CDR3 contains 15 residues. CDR3: CASSQGQGVYTEAFF. The DNA for the CDR3 is TGTGCCAGCTCCCAGGGACAGGGAGTATACACTGAAGCTTTCTTT.

V and J are TRBV4-2 and TRBJ1-1, with D unresolved. The CDR3 loop spans 18 amino acids. V lost 0 bases, J lost 1 base, and 18 bases lay in between. Germline loops: CDR1 LGHNA, CDR2 YNFKEQ. CDR3 amino acids: CASSQELVIRRPNTEAFF. The CDR3 coding sequence is TGTGCCAGCAGCCAAGAATTGGTAATTCGCAGGCCGAACACTGAAGCTTTCTTT.

The CDR3 here is CASSLARGQGNGYTF. The CDR3 DNA follows: TGCGCCAGCAGCTTGGCCAGGGGGCAGGGGAATGGCTACACCTTC. V gene TRBV5-1 combines with J gene TRBJ1-2; 8 nucleotides align to TRBD1. Germline CDR1 SGHRS, CDR2 YFSETQ. The CDR3 sequence is 15 residues long. V trimming: 0 bases; J trimming: 6 bases; junction bases outside the gene matches: 7.

This chain links TRBV27 with TRBJ1-1, with D possibly TRBD1 on 5 matching bases. The CDR3 is made up of 16 amino acids. Trimming took 4 bases from V and 0 from J, leaving 15 bases between them. Germline V gene sequence: CDR1 MNHEY, CDR2 SMNVEV (reference sequence). In DNA, the CDR3 is TGTGCCAGCAGTTCCCCCTCGGGGGGATTGAACACTGAAGCTTTCTTT. Encoded protein: CASSSPSGGLNTEAFF.

The chain is built from TRBV6-1 and TRBJ2-3; D ambiguous. CDR1 is MNHNS and CDR2 is SASEGT in the germline V gene. With 2 bases removed from V and 3 bases from J, the gap between germline ends came to 6 bases. The length of the CDR3 is 13 residues. CDR3 residues: CASSESRTDTQYF. Here the CDR3 DNA reads TGTGCCAGCAGTGAATCGAGAACAGATACGCAGTATTTT.